Below, one T cell receptor beta chain is given with its context. Its matching antigen is unknown. The data were taken from a study of blood T cells in healthy people across ages. A second 7 to 11 cycle PCR used barcoded and J-beta primers. TCRdb reprocessed the 5' RACE reads via MiXCR and lists one record per CDR3 protein. The sample lists around 800,000 distinct CDR3 sequences; roughly 26% were seen once. Whole-study findings and limits: Age showed a roughly linear inverse relationship with TCR beta diversity per million T cells.

This same sample was also taken into another study, of T cells of mothers and their children. In that study: Per 15 ul, 1.5 ug of RNA was used, with all extracted RNA going into cDNA synthesis. Unrelated mother-child pairs always had slightly, but never significantly, lower normalized overlap than related pairs. There was no detection of any persistent microchimeric T cell clones.

The TCR originated in a boy under 18 in good health. The sequencing input was blood.

CDR3 loop: CASSLSEGGPMGYTF. The DNA for the CDR3 is TGCGCCAGCAGCTTGTCTGAGGGGGGCCCTATGGGCTACACCTTC. This chain connects TRBV5-1 to TRBJ1-2, with a weak D call TRBD1 (6 bases). The germline CDR1 and CDR2 sequences are SGHRS and YFSETQ. V was cut by 1 base and J by 8 bases, with 18 bases left in between. The CDR3 has 15 residues.